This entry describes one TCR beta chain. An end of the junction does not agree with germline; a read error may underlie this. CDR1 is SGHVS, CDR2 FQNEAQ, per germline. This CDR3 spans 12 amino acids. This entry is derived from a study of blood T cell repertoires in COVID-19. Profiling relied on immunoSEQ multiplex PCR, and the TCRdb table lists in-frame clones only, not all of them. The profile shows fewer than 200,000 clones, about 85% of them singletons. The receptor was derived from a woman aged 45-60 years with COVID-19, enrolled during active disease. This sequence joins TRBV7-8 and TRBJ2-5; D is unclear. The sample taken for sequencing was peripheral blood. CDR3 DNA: TGTGCCAGCGGCTTATCTCGGGAGACCCAGTACTTC. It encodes CASGLSRETQYF.